One sample yielded the 27 T cell receptor beta chains listed below, sequenced in a study of blood T cell repertoires in COVID-19. Clones were read by immunoSEQ multiplex PCR, and TCRdb kept only the in-frame ones, dropping some. The sample gives 180,000 or so clones, just under 80% of which show up once; roughly 2.8% is in the top ten. The sample was peripheral blood. These receptors came from a woman older than 75 with active or convalescent COVID-19.

This rearrangement joins TRBV7-8 to TRBJ1-1; D is uncertain. The V and J ends lost 3 bases and 4 bases respectively, with 18 bases between them. Per the germline V gene, CDR1 is SGHVS and CDR2 is FQNEAQ. CDR3 length: 16 residues. CDR3 loop: CASSFLGVRVGTEAFF. The CDR3 DNA is TGTGCCAGCAGCTTTTTGGGTGTCCGGGTCGGCACTGAAGCTTTCTTT.

This sequence joins TRBV19 and TRBJ1-2, with TRBD1 identical over 9 bases. The germline CDR1 and CDR2 sequences are LNHDA and SQIVND (reference sequence). The CDR3 loop spans 15 amino acids. Unmatched junction bases numbered 5, after V lost 2 bases and J lost 4 bases. The CDR3 loop is CASSIRTGAGYGYTF. The CDR3 coding sequence is TGTGCCAGTAGTATACGGACAGGGGCAGGCTATGGCTACACCTTC. The full variable domain, its missing parts supplied by reference TRBV19 and TRBJ1-2, is DGGITQSPKYLFRKEGQNVTLSCEQNLNHDAMYWYRQDPGQGLRLIYYSQIVNDFQKGDIAEGYSVSREKKESFPLTVTSAQKNPTAFYLCASSIRTGAGYGYTFGSGTRLTVV.

This chain connects TRBV5-5 to TRBJ2-1, with TRBD1 matching over 7 bases. The CDR3 has 15 amino acids. V shed 5 bases, J shed 0 bases, and the junction held 5 bases outside the gene matches. CDR1 SGHKS and CDR2 YYEKEE come from the germline V gene (reference sequence). CDR3: CASSLQGSSYNEQFF. CDR3 coding DNA: TGTGCCAGCAGTTTACAGGGGAGCTCCTACAATGAGCAGTTCTTC.

This clone has a handful of counts. The V call is TRBV7-8, the J call TRBJ2-7, with D perhaps TRBD2 (6 bases). Trimming pared 2 bases from V and 2 bases from J, leaving 10 bases between. The CDR3 covers 14 residues. CDR1 and CDR2 (germline): SGHVS, FQNEAQ. This chain's CDR3 is CASSLQERAYEQYF. In DNA, the CDR3 is TGTGCCAGCAGCTTACAAGAGCGGGCCTACGAGCAGTACTTC.

The chain combines TRBV9 with TRBJ2-7; a weak D match, TRBD1 (6 bases). V dropped 4 bases and J dropped 2 bases, with 13 bases sitting between them. This CDR3 is 14 amino acids long. Germline V gene sequence: CDR1 SGDLS, CDR2 YYNGEE. CDR3 sequence: CASSQKTGAYEQYF. DNA for the CDR3: TGTGCCAGCAGCCAAAAGACAGGCGCCTACGAGCAGTACTTC.

Regarding this clone: Since the CDR3 does not end with the conserved phenylalanine or tryptophan, this likely comes from a read error. It is unclear where the CDR3 begins or ends on the DNA, so no DNA is shown, and the CDR3 is as TCRdb lists it. This rearrangement joins TRBV10-3 to TRBJ1-5; the table's D call TRBD1 went unverified against the DNA. Germline V CDR1 and CDR2: ENHRY, SYGVKD. The CDR3 is 9 amino acids in total, end residues counted. This CDR3 is CAISIQGGH.

The chain couples TRBV4-2 to TRBJ2-1; 8 nucleotides line up with TRBD2. Trimming cost V 1 base and J 0 bases; bases outside gene matches: 5. Germline lookup yields CDR1 LGHNA and CDR2 YNFKEQ. The CDR3 runs 17 residues. CDR3 bases: TGTGCCAGCAGCCAAGTCACGGGGGGGAGCTCCTACAATGAGCAGTTCTTC. Translated: CASSQVTGGSSYNEQFF.

The genes are TRBV4-2 and TRBJ2-5; 9 nucleotides line up with TRBD1. Germline V gene sequence: CDR1 LGHNA, CDR2 YNFKEQ. The CDR3 extends over 18 amino acids. J lost 4 bases, V lost 0 bases, and 12 bases had no gene match. The CDR3 nucleotides read TGTGCCAGCAGCCAAGAAGGGGTCGGGACAGGGTCGGCAGAGACCCAGTACTTC. Translating gives CASSQEGVGTGSAETQYF.

The V and J genes are TRBV19 and TRBJ1-3; D is undetermined. CDR3 length: 15 amino acids. CDR1 LNHDA and CDR2 SQIVND come from the germline V gene (reference sequence). Between the trimmed V and J ends, which lost 4 bases and 0 bases, there was a span of 10 bases. The CDR3 reads CASSSRLTSGNTIYF. Written as DNA, the CDR3 is TGTGCCAGTAGTAGTCGACTAACCTCTGGAAACACCATATATTTT.

This chain joins TRBV6-6 and TRBJ2-7, with TRBD1 matching 9 bases. Per the germline V gene, CDR1 is MNHNY and CDR2 is SVGAGI (reference sequence). This CDR3 has 13 amino acids. The trim removed 7 bases at V and 5 bases at J, leaving 6 bases unmatched. CDR3 coding DNA: TGTGCCAGCAATCCTGGGACAGGGAACGAGCAGTACTTC. Its translation is CASNPGTGNEQYF.

This sequence joins TRBV2 and TRBJ1-2; D is unclear. V was pared by 6 bases and J by 5 bases, with 10 bases between. Germline CDR1 is SNHLY and CDR2 is FYNNEI. The CDR3 contains 12 residues. CDR3 in amino acids: CASREDRYGYTF. CDR3 DNA: TGTGCCAGCAGGGAGGACCGGTATGGCTACACCTTC.

The chain uses TRBV7-9 and TRBJ2-3; weak D call: TRBD1 (6 bases). V shed 5 bases and J shed 3 bases, with 18 bases lying between them. The CDR3 has 16 residues. The germline V gene encodes CDR1 SEHNR and CDR2 FQNEAQ (reference sequence). The CDR3 nucleotides are TGTGCCAGCAGCCCCCGGAGACAGGCAGAGACAGATACGCAGTATTTT. Translated, it gives CASSPRRQAETDTQYF.

The chain employs TRBV3-1 (or the pseudogene TRBV3-2) and TRBJ1-4; 11 bases match TRBD1. Unmatched junction bases numbered 8, after V lost 4 bases and J lost 7 bases. This CDR3 comprises 16 residues. CDR1 is LGHDT, CDR2 YNNKEL, per germline (reference sequence). Here the CDR3 DNA reads TGTGCCAGCAGCCCCCGGGACAGGGGGTCGAGTGAAAAACTGTTTTTT. Translation: CASSPRDRGSSEKLFF.

The chain employs TRBV4-2 and TRBJ2-3; 10 bases fit TRBD2. Germline V gene lookup returns CDR1 LGHNA and CDR2 YNFKEQ. V was clipped by 6 bases and J by 2 bases; unmatched bases: 5. The CDR3 consists of 15 residues. CDR3 sequence reads: CASRFLAGVTDTQYF. CDR3 nucleotide sequence: TGTGCCAGCAGATTTCTAGCGGGGGTCACAGATACGCAGTATTTT.

The gene calls are TRBV5-1 and TRBJ2-1, with D uncertain. V gave up 0 bases and J gave up 4 bases, with 8 bases separating them. The CDR3 spans 14 residues. Germline assignment: CDR1 SGHRS and CDR2 YFSETQ. The CDR3 is CASSLGPGYNEQFF. The CDR3 DNA is TGCGCCAGCAGCTTGGGCCCGGGTTACAATGAGCAGTTCTTC.

This chain joins TRBV2 and TRBJ1-5, with D unresolved. The germline gives CDR1 SNHLY, CDR2 FYNNEI. V gave up 4 bases and J gave up 0 bases, with 7 bases separating them. This CDR3 has 14 residues. The CDR3 region is CASSVQTSNQPQHF. CDR3 bases: TGTGCCAGCAGTGTACAGACTAGCAATCAGCCCCAGCATTTT.

The chain joins TRBV7-6 to TRBJ1-1, with D possibly matching TRBD1 (5 bases). V shed 5 bases and J shed 1 base, with 20 bases lying between them. The V gene's germline CDR1 is SGHVS and CDR2 FNYEAQ. The CDR3 is 17 amino acids. For the CDR3, the DNA is TGTGCCAGCAGCCGCGGGGCTGTAAGTAGTGGGAACACTGAAGCTTTCTTT. It is translated as CASSRGAVSSGNTEAFF.

The chain is built from TRBV5-1 and TRBJ1-2; 7 nucleotides match TRBD1. This CDR3 has 14 amino acids. The junction had 8 bases not matched to a gene; V was cut back by 4 bases and J by 5 bases. Germline V gene data show CDR1 as SGHRS and CDR2 as YFSETQ. The CDR3 coding sequence is TGCGCCAGCAGCCTCACAGGGGCCACATATGGCTACACCTTC. It codes for CASSLTGATYGYTF.

The V and J genes are TRBV4-2 and TRBJ2-7; tentative D call: TRBD1 (6 bases). Trimming shortened V by 1 base and J by 6 bases, and 16 bases separated the two germline ends. The germline V gene has CDR1 LGHNA and CDR2 YNFKEQ. The CDR3 loop spans 15 amino acids. DNA for the CDR3: TGTGCCAGCAGCCAAGGTCAGGGGCCGCCAGGCGAGCAGTACTTC. It encodes CASSQGQGPPGEQYF.

The V gene is TRBV19, the J gene TRBJ1-2; D perhaps matches TRBD1 (5 bases). Germline V gives CDR1 LNHDA, CDR2 SQIVND (reference sequence). The CDR3 runs to 14 residues. V was trimmed by 1 base and J by 8 bases, leaving 14 bases between them. This CDR3 reads CASSIGARVDGYTF. The CDR3 DNA follows: TGTGCCAGTAGTATAGGGGCCAGGGTAGACGGCTACACCTTC.

The chain has TRBV5-1 and TRBJ2-7; 8 positions match TRBD1. The germline gives CDR1 SGHRS, CDR2 YFSETQ. CDR3 length equals 17 residues. Germline trimming cut 0 bases from V and 5 bases from J; bases unmatched to any gene: 13. CDR3 sequence (DNA): TGCGCCAGCAGCTTGGGCCAGGGGGCGTTAACATTAGACGAGCAGTACTTC. Its translation: CASSLGQGALTLDEQYF.

The chain links TRBV7-8 to TRBJ2-7; a weak D match, TRBD1 (6 bases). Germline V gene data show CDR1 as SGHVS and CDR2 as FQNEAQ. The length of the CDR3 is 13 residues. Trimming shortened V by 3 bases and J by 3 bases, and 9 bases separated the two germline ends. The CDR3 sequence: CASSFDRLYEQYF. The CDR3 DNA is TGTGCCAGCAGCTTCGACAGGCTCTACGAGCAGTACTTC.

This chain connects TRBV28 to TRBJ2-7; TRBD2 aligns across 9 bases. The V gene's germline CDR1 is MDHEN and CDR2 SYDVKM. After removal of 4 bases from V and 6 bases from J, the junction contained 10 bases not matched to a gene. This CDR3 is built from 15 residues. The CDR3 is CASSSPPSGAVEQYF. Here the CDR3 DNA reads TGTGCCAGCAGTTCCCCCCCTAGCGGGGCGGTCGAGCAGTACTTC.

This chain joins TRBV28 and TRBJ2-1, with 8 positions matching TRBD2. The CDR3 totals 14 residues. V lost 2 bases to trimming and J lost 7 bases; unmatched junction nucleotides: 4. The germline V gene encodes CDR1 MDHEN and CDR2 SYDVKM. DNA of the CDR3: TGTGCCAGCAGTTTACGGGGGGGCTGGAATGAGCAGTTCTTC. This gives the protein CASSLRGGWNEQFF. Variable domain in full (rest from reference TRBV28 and TRBJ2-1): DVKVTQSSRYLVKRTGEKVFLECVQDMDHENMFWYRQDPGLGLRLIYFSYDVKMKEKGDIPEGYSVSREKKERFSLILESASTNQTSMYLCASSLRGGWNEQFFGPGTRLTVL.

The CDR3 sequence is CPRWDGGGRFIDTQYF. CDR3 bases: TGCCCCCGCTGGGACGGGGGGGGGCGTTTCATAGATACGCAGTATTTT. The chain links TRBV10-2 to TRBJ2-3, with 8 bases matching TRBD2. The germline V gene has CDR1 WSHSY and CDR2 SAAADI. The CDR3 runs to 16 residues.

In its sample, this clone was seen many times. The chain couples TRBV21-1 to TRBJ1-5; TRBD1 is the table's D call, not checked against the DNA. TRBV21-1 constitutes a pseudogene. CDR3 length: 15 residues. Written as DNA, the CDR3 is TGTGCCAGCACCTCCGGGACAGAGGGCAATCAGCCCCAGCATTTT. It codes for CASTSGTEGNQPQHF.

This clone was observed a few times. This sequence joins TRBV28 and TRBJ1-2, with a weak D call TRBD1 (6 bases). CDR1 MDHEN and CDR2 SYDVKM come from the germline V gene. V lost 8 bases and J lost 0, with 10 bases in between. There are 13 residues in the CDR3. CDR3 region: CASVDSSNYGYTF. The CDR3 DNA sequence: TGTGCCAGCGTGGACAGCTCTAACTATGGCTACACCTTC.